This TCR beta chain was observed in a study of control samples from healthy donors and cancer patients. V lost 4 bases to trimming and J lost 7 bases, with 14 bases between them. The germline V gene encodes CDR1 SNHLY and CDR2 FYNNEI. This CDR3 is built from 13 residues. Measured with immunoSEQ multiplex PCR; TCRdb has only the in-frame clones, and not every one. The profile shows around 90,000 clones, more than 75% of them singletons. The clonotype comes from a man aged 30 to 45 in good health. Sequencing used blood. V usage is TRBV2 and J usage is TRBJ2-7, with a tentative D call TRBD2 (6 bases). Written as DNA, the CDR3 is TGTGCCAGCAGTGGGTCGAGCGGGTGGGAGCAGTACGTC. Its protein product is CASSGSSGWEQYV.